These 11 T cell receptor beta chains share one sample of origin, sequenced in a study of identical twins. MiXCR, run by TCRdb on the 5' RACE reads, gives a single entry per CDR3 protein. The data show fewer than 650,000 distinct CDR3 sequences, less than 9% seen once. These data were also filed under a second study, of yellow fever vaccine responses in identical twins.

Specimen: PBMCs. The receptors derive from a woman aged 18-29 years in good health.

The chain uses TRBV20-1 and TRBJ2-7; tentatively, D is TRBD2 (6 bases). CDR3 length equals 10 residues. Per germline, CDR1 DFQATT and CDR2 SNEGSKA (reference sequence). The chain's CDR3 is CSQTGVEQYV. The CDR3, as DNA: TGCAGCCAAACGGGGGTGGAGCAGTACGTC.

This clonotype appeared many times. The chain is built from TRBV10-3 and TRBJ2-1, with unresolved D. The CDR3 covers 13 residues. The V end lost 4 bases, the J end lost 7 bases, and 11 bases lay between the germline ends. The germline CDR1 and CDR2 sequences are ENHRY and SYGVKD. The CDR3: CAISAPTANEQFF. For the CDR3, the DNA is TGTGCCATCAGTGCCCCGACTGCAAATGAGCAGTTCTTC.

In its sample, this clonotype was seen a few times. J is TRBJ2-1 and V is TRBV6-2 or TRBV6-3; the D is unclear. Germline assignment: CDR1 MNHEY and CDR2 SVGEGT. The CDR3 runs 15 residues. V gave up 5 bases and J gave up 0 bases, with 11 bases separating them. The DNA for the CDR3 is TGTGCCAGCAGTCCGCAGTTTAGCTCCTACAATGAGCAGTTCTTC. This gives the protein CASSPQFSSYNEQFF.

By frequency in the sample, this clonotype is medium-sized. This chain joins TRBV3-1 and TRBJ2-3; D is unclear. The CDR3 is 16 amino acids. Germline V CDR1 and CDR2: LGHDT, YNNKEL (reference sequence). V was trimmed by 0 bases and J by 5 bases, leaving 15 bases between them. The CDR3 nucleotides read TGTGCCAGCAGCCAAGATTTACTAACCGGTCTAGATACGCAGTATTTT. It specifies CASSQDLLTGLDTQYF.

V gene TRBV20-1 combines with J gene TRBJ1-4; 9 bases match TRBD1. The CDR3 loop spans 12 amino acids. From germline, CDR1 is DFQATT and CDR2 SNEGSKA (reference sequence). The CDR3 loop is CGHRGPNEKLFF. As DNA, the CDR3 is TGCGGGCACAGGGGGCCGAACGAAAAACTGTTTTTT.

This clonotype showed up many times. This chain connects TRBV5-1 to TRBJ2-1; D unclear. The V gene's germline CDR1 is SGHRS and CDR2 YFSETQ. V was trimmed by 2 bases and J by 7 bases, leaving 10 bases between them. The CDR3 extends over 13 amino acids. CDR3 sequence: CASSFSGGNEQFF. CDR3 bases: TGCGCCAGCAGCTTCTCAGGTGGTAATGAGCAGTTCTTC.

V and J are TRBV7-9 and TRBJ2-1; TRBD2 agrees at 8 bases. Losses at the gene ends were 5 bases for V and 5 bases for J; bases not matched to a gene: 8. CDR3 length: 15 residues. Germline lookup yields CDR1 SEHNR and CDR2 FQNEAQ (reference sequence). DNA of the CDR3: TGTGCCAGCAGCCCCTGGACTAGCCCCCACAATGAGCAGTTCTTC. It is translated as CASSPWTSPHNEQFF.

This clonotype was counted between two and nine times. The V gene is TRBV10-3, the J gene TRBJ1-2; TRBD1 matches 8 bases. Germline loops: CDR1 ENHRY, CDR2 SYGVKD. The CDR3 extends over 16 amino acids. V lost 3 bases, J lost 6 bases, and 12 bases stayed unmatched. CDR3 DNA sequence: TGTGCCATCAGTGAAGAGACAGGGGCTACCATTGATGGCTACACCTTC. Translation gives CAISEETGATIDGYTF.

V and J are TRBV29-1 and TRBJ1-5; D is perhaps TRBD1 (5 bases). The CDR3 has 13 amino acids. V lost 1 base, J lost 9 bases, and 13 bases lay in between. The germline CDR1 and CDR2 sequences are SQVTM and ANQGSEA. In nucleotides, the CDR3 is TGCAGCGTTGAAGCGTCAGCCGGGGGGCCCCAGCATTTT. As protein: CSVEASAGGPQHF.

V gene TRBV4-2 combines with J gene TRBJ2-7, with TRBD2 identical over 7 bases. Germline assignment: CDR1 LGHNA and CDR2 YNFKEQ. CDR3 length: 16 amino acids. V shed 0 bases and J 2 bases; nucleotides not matched to a gene: 7. CDR3 DNA: TGTGCCAGCAGCCAAGAATGGGCGGGAGAAACCTACGAGCAGTACTTC. Its translation: CASSQEWAGETYEQYF.

The chain uses TRBV6-5 and TRBJ2-7, with 8 bases lining up with TRBD2. Losses at the gene ends were 4 bases for V and 1 base for J; bases not matched to a gene: 0. The V gene's germline CDR1 is MNHEY and CDR2 SVGAGI. The CDR3 totals 13 residues. The CDR3, as DNA: TGTGCCAGCAGTTCGGGGGGGTCCTACGAGCAGTACGTC. This sequence encodes CASSSGGSYEQYV.